This T cell receptor beta chain is drawn from a study of blood T cell repertoires in COVID-19. About the research overall: From T cells, B-cell-depleted T cells, or PBMCs came the material, which was cDNA or gDNA.

CDR3 length: 21 residues. After removal of 2 bases from V and 3 bases from J, the junction contained 21 bases not matched to a gene. Original methodology: Reference gene primer amplification yielded estimated nucleated cell counts. The table came from immunoSEQ multiplex PCR; TCRdb's copy has only in-frame clones and leaves some out. V, J and clone size reflect that table, while D and trimming were determined from the DNA. There are a few hundred thousand clones in the sample; about 89% occur only once, and 0.95% to 1.5% lies in the top ten. The receptor was isolated from a man aged 40-50 years with acute or convalescent COVID-19. The chain has TRBV23-1 and TRBJ2-1; 8 positions match TRBD2. TRBV23-1 is marked as an open reading frame, function uncertain. The sequencing input was peripheral blood. This CDR3 reads CASSQGFKKREILGYYNEQFF. Written as DNA, the CDR3 is TGCGCCAGCAGTCAAGGGTTTAAAAAGCGGGAGATCCTTGGTTACTACAATGAGCAGTTCTTC.